The 18 T cell receptor beta chains below come from one sample, sequenced in a study of Graves' ophthalmopathy and Graves' hyperthyroidism. Amplification of the TCR beta CDR3 regions used RNA transcripts (as template). Second-round multiplex PCR came after a first-round RT-PCR that employed HTBI primers. One entry per CDR3 protein results from TCRdb running MiXCR on the multiplex PCR reads. Among approximately 700,000 distinct CDR3 sequences listed, roughly 39% were seen once. Sequencing was carried out using peripheral blood. These receptors were collected from an adult man with Graves' ophthalmopathy.

This clonotype was recorded many times. The chain recombines TRBV10-3 with TRBJ2-2; D gene ambiguous. Germline CDR1 is ENHRY and CDR2 is SYGVKD. This CDR3 spans 15 amino acids. V lost 6 bases, J lost 0 bases, and 11 bases lay in between. The DNA for the CDR3 is TGTGCCATCAGCCCCGGCCCGGCGAACACCGGGGAGCTGTTTTTT. Translation: CAISPGPANTGELFF.

The V gene is TRBV25-1, the J gene TRBJ1-1; 7 bases align to TRBD1. The V gene's germline CDR1 is MGHDK and CDR2 SYGVNS. The trim removed 6 bases at V and 4 bases at J, leaving 14 bases unmatched. The CDR3 consists of 16 residues. The CDR3 DNA reads TGTGCCAGCAGCCCACAGGGGAAGACAGGGTCCACTGAAGCTTTCTTT. Protein: CASSPQGKTGSTEAFF.

V and J are TRBV5-1 and TRBJ1-1; 7 nucleotides match TRBD1. Trimming at V came to 3 bases and at J to 4 bases, leaving 9 bases not matched to a gene. This CDR3 has 15 amino acids. Germline-derived CDR1 and CDR2 are SGHRS and YFSETQ. CDR3 DNA sequence: TGCGCCAGCAGCTCATCGACAGGGACGTTCACTGAAGCTTTCTTT. As protein: CASSSSTGTFTEAFF.

As regards this clonotype: Possible read error: a much larger clone is one base away. The chain joins TRBV4-1 to TRBJ2-5, with 8 bases matching TRBD2. The CDR3 loop spans 16 amino acids. Germline V gene sequence: CDR1 MGHRA, CDR2 YSYEKL. V shed 2 bases and J 5 bases; nucleotides not matched to a gene: 10. This CDR3 is CASSQTSGPTRETQYF. Here the CDR3 DNA reads TGCGCCAGCAGCCAAACTAGCGGCCCTACCAGGGAGACCCAGTACTTC.

This clonotype was picked up many times. The chain carries TRBV10-3 and TRBJ1-2; tentative D call: TRBD1 (5 bases). The length of the CDR3 is 14 residues. Germline-derived CDR1 and CDR2 are ENHRY and SYGVKD. The germline V and J ends were trimmed by 10 bases and 8 bases, with 23 bases remaining between them. The CDR3 DNA sequence: TGTGCCAGCGATAATGTGGGGGTAGGAGGCGGCTACACCTTC. The encoded protein is CASDNVGVGGGYTF.

This clonotype was seen repeatedly, ten times or more. The chain joins TRBV6-6 to TRBJ1-3; no firm D call. V was clipped by 5 bases and J by 1 base, with 9 bases between them. The germline V gene has CDR1 MNHNY and CDR2 SVGAGI (reference sequence). The CDR3 covers 14 residues. The CDR3 region is CASSDTESGNTIYF. The CDR3 nucleotides read TGTGCCAGCAGTGACACGGAATCTGGAAACACCATATATTTT.

Comments on this clonotype: The junction shows a germline mismatch at one end, possibly a read error. V and J are TRBV12-3 or TRBV12-4 and TRBJ2-5, with a possible D match to TRBD1 (6 bases). CDR3 length equals 13 residues. The CDR3 loop reads CASSWRQEETQYF. The CDR3 DNA sequence: TGTGCCAGTAGTTGGAGACAGGAAGAGACCCAGTACTTC.

The gene calls are TRBV7-2 and TRBJ1-1; no definite D call. From germline, CDR1 is SGHTA and CDR2 FQGNSA. V was cut by 5 bases and J by 3 bases, with 22 bases left in between. The CDR3 extends over 17 amino acids. This chain's CDR3 is CASSRLPVVSGYTEAFF. In DNA, the CDR3 is TGTGCCAGCAGCCGCCTTCCGGTGGTGTCGGGGTACACTGAAGCTTTCTTT.

This clonotype was found many times. The chain employs TRBV9 and TRBJ1-2; D is perhaps TRBD1 (5 bases). The CDR3 has 16 residues. Trimming took off 0 bases at V and 4 bases at J, with 16 bases between the two ends. Per the germline V gene, CDR1 is SGDLS and CDR2 is YYNGEE. CDR3 DNA: TGTGCCAGCAGCGTAGACCTGGAGCAGCAGGGCTATGGCTACACCTTC. Protein: CASSVDLEQQGYGYTF.

The rearrangement links TRBV2 to TRBJ2-5; D possibly corresponds to TRBD1 (6 bases). Trimming took 8 bases from V and 9 from J, leaving 19 bases between them. Germline CDR1 reads SNHLY; CDR2 reads FYNNEI. The CDR3 extends over 13 amino acids. Here the CDR3 reads CASVYATGTAQYF. The CDR3 DNA follows: TGTGCCAGCGTGTACGCGACAGGTACGGCCCAGTACTTC.

This chain links TRBV25-1 with TRBJ2-6, with TRBD1 matching 9 bases. V was pared by 2 bases and J by 4 bases, with 9 bases of the junction left unmatched. CDR1 and CDR2 (germline): MGHDK, SYGVNS. The CDR3 extends over 18 amino acids. CDR3 coding DNA: TGTGCCAGCAGTGAACGGGGGACAGGGACTACCGGGGCCAACGTCCTGACTTTC. Protein sequence: CASSERGTGTTGANVLTF.

This chain joins TRBV5-5 and TRBJ1-1, with a tentative D call TRBD1 (5 bases). The CDR3 totals 14 residues. V lost 3 bases, J lost 0 bases, and 9 bases lay in between. Germline lookup yields CDR1 SGHKS and CDR2 YYEKEE (reference sequence). The CDR3 coding sequence is TGTGCCAGCAGCTGGGGACCGATGAACACTGAAGCTTTCTTT. The encoded protein is CASSWGPMNTEAFF.

The gene calls are TRBV29-1 and TRBJ2-7; 11 bases match TRBD1. Germline assignment: CDR1 SQVTM and CDR2 ANQGSEA. The J segment lost 6 bases and the V segment lost 2 bases, leaving 3 bases of the junction unmatched. CDR3 size: 13 residues. CDR3 nucleotides: TGCAGCGTTGAATCCGGGACAGGGGGCGAGCAGTACTTC. This codes for CSVESGTGGEQYF.

This clonotype was picked up many times. V usage is TRBV10-3 and J usage is TRBJ1-1; D is undetermined. Germline V gives CDR1 ENHRY, CDR2 SYGVKD. This CDR3 comprises 14 residues. The ends were cut back, 4 bases at V and 2 bases at J, with 11 bases in the middle. As DNA, the CDR3 is TGTGCCATCAGTGGCGACACCCAAAACACTGAAGCTTTCTTT. Translation gives CAISGDTQNTEAFF.

This clonotype was counted between two and nine times. This rearrangement joins TRBV29-1 to TRBJ2-4, with 7 bases aligning to TRBD1. The V gene end was trimmed by 6 bases and the J gene end by 5 bases; junction bases not matched to a gene: 1. This CDR3 comprises 11 residues. The V gene's germline CDR1 is SQVTM and CDR2 ANQGSEA. The CDR3 region is CSVDRENIQYF. The CDR3 DNA is TGCAGCGTCGACAGGGAAAACATTCAGTACTTC.

The table lists this clonotype with a few counts. V gene TRBV9 combines with J gene TRBJ2-2, with D tentatively TRBD1 (5 bases). CDR3 length: 16 amino acids. The ends were cut back, 0 bases at V and 0 bases at J, with 9 bases in the middle. Per the germline V gene, CDR1 is SGDLS and CDR2 is YYNGEE. CDR3 residues: CASSVVETANTGELFF. The CDR3 bases are TGTGCCAGCAGCGTAGTAGAGACAGCGAACACCGGGGAGCTGTTTTTT.

Details on this clonotype: A clone one base away is much larger, so this may be a read error. The CDR3 reads CASSGGTVTHEQYF. The CDR3 DNA reads as TGTGCCAGCAGTGGAGGGACCGTAACCCACGAGCAGTACTTC. The rearrangement joins TRBV12-3 or TRBV12-4 to TRBJ2-7, with D maybe TRBD2 (6 bases). This CDR3 spans 14 amino acids. Trimming cost V 5 bases and J 5 bases, with 16 bases left between them.

This clonotype was picked up many times. This chain uses TRBV2 with TRBJ1-4; possible D gene TRBD1, 5 bases. The CDR3 totals 13 residues. With 11 bases removed from V and 8 bases from J, the gap between germline ends came to 18 bases. Germline lookup yields CDR1 SNHLY and CDR2 FYNNEI. Written as DNA, the CDR3 is TGTGCCTTACAAAGGGGTATATACGAAAAACTGTTTTTT. It specifies CALQRGIYEKLFF. Filled out from reference TRBV2 and TRBJ1-4, the complete variable domain reads EPEVTQTPSHQVTQMGQEVILRCVPISNHLYFYWYRQILGQKVEFLVSFYNNEISEKSEIFDDQFSVERPDGSNFTLKIRSTKLEDSAMYFCALQRGIYEKLFFGSGTQLSVL.